This T cell receptor (beta chain) was captured in a study of OX40 agonist ivuxolimab in advanced cancers. V was shortened by 1 base and J by 2 bases, with 7 bases between the two germline ends. This CDR3 has 13 amino acids. Germline CDR1 is SGDLS and CDR2 is YYNGEE. Findings of the study overall: Doses of 0.1 to 3.0 mg/kg were accompanied by clonal expansion of CD4+ and CD8+ blood T cells by week 6.

Profiling relied on immunoSEQ multiplex PCR, and the TCRdb table lists in-frame clones only, not all of them. The sample has roughly 95,000 clones; 70% to 90% are singletons. A note on this clone: The target antigen is unknown.

Patients had blood sampled at baseline and again on cycle 4 day 1 and cycle 7 day 1. Source: CD4+ or CD8+ T cells sorted from blood, taken in a trial of the OX40 agonist ivuxolimab. The TCR comes from an adult with an advanced solid tumor such as melanoma, head and neck, liver or kidney cancer. This chain joins TRBV9 and TRBJ2-7; D gene uncertain. In DNA, the CDR3 is TGTGCCAGCAGCGTAACCGATACCTACGAGCAGTACTTC. It encodes CASSVTDTYEQYF. The whole variable domain, remainder taken from reference TRBV9 and TRBJ2-7, is DSGVTQTPKHLITATGQRVTLRCSPRSGDLSVYWYQQSLDQGLQFLIQYYNGEERAKGNILERFSAQQFPDLHSELNLSSLELGDSALYFCASSVTDTYEQYFGPGTRLTVT.